These 29 T cell receptor beta chains share one sample of origin, sequenced in a study of blood T cell repertoires in COVID-19. Profiling relied on immunoSEQ multiplex PCR, and the TCRdb table lists in-frame clones only, not all of them. The data contain tens of thousands of clones, roughly 88% of them singletons. Sequencing was carried out using peripheral blood. The receptors here all came from a man aged 25-40 years with acute or convalescent COVID-19.

This clone showed up just once. The rearrangement uses TRBV5-6 and TRBJ1-2; D uncertain. The CDR3 has 14 amino acids. The V gene's germline CDR1 is SGHDT and CDR2 YYEEEE. Trimming removed 2 bases from V and 0 bases from J, with 8 bases in between. This chain's CDR3 is CASSFRSSNYGYTF. The CDR3 coding sequence is TGTGCCAGCAGCTTCCGGTCCTCTAACTATGGCTACACCTTC.

The chain has TRBV30 and TRBJ2-3; D unresolved. The CDR3 is 12 amino acids. V lost 0 bases to trimming and J lost 6 bases, with 7 bases between them. Germline CDR1 reads GTSNPN; CDR2 reads SVGIG (reference sequence). The DNA for the CDR3 is TGTGCCTGGAGTGTATTAGAGGATACGCAGTATTTT. As protein: CAWSVLEDTQYF.

V and J are TRBV12-3 or TRBV12-4 and TRBJ1-2; 7 nucleotides align to TRBD1. The trim removed 7 bases at V and 5 bases at J, leaving 7 bases unmatched. The CDR3 sequence is 13 residues long. The CDR3 sequence: CASTRTGLYGYTF. CDR3 DNA: TGTGCCAGCACCCGGACAGGACTATATGGCTACACCTTC.

The rearrangement links TRBV5-4 to TRBJ2-5, with 7 nucleotides matching TRBD1. Germline V gene data show CDR1 as SGHNT and CDR2 as YYREEE (reference sequence). The CDR3 extends over 13 amino acids. The V gene end was trimmed by 5 bases and the J gene end by 2 bases; junction bases not matched to a gene: 3. The CDR3 sequence is CASSWDRQETQYF. In DNA form, the CDR3 reads TGTGCCAGCAGTTGGGACAGACAAGAGACCCAGTACTTC.

A word on this clone: One junction end does not reproduce the germline sequence, and a read error may be involved. The CDR3 region has the DNA TGCGCCAGCAGCTTGGATGTCGGACAGGGGAGGAGTGAGCTGCATTTT. Translated, it gives CASSLDVGQGRSELHF. This chain uses TRBV5-1 with TRBJ1-3; 9 bases match TRBD1. CDR3 size: 16 residues. Germline CDR1 is SGHRS and CDR2 is YFSETQ.

The chain employs TRBV4-3 and TRBJ2-3; 7 positions match TRBD2. The CDR3 is made up of 15 amino acids. With 1 base clipped from V and 4 bases from J, the junction kept 5 bases outside the gene matches. Germline loops: CDR1 LGHNA, CDR2 YSLEER. Here the CDR3 DNA reads TGCGCCAGCAGCCAAGGCTTAGGACTAGCAGATACGCAGTATTTT. Protein: CASSQGLGLADTQYF.

V gene TRBV2 combines with J gene TRBJ1-6; D possibly corresponds to TRBD1 (5 bases). Per germline, CDR1 SNHLY and CDR2 FYNNEI. The length of the CDR3 is 16 residues. Trimming removed 10 bases at V and 5 bases at J, with 21 bases between. CDR3 bases: TGTGCCAACCGGGGAGGCGGGACCCAAAATAATTCACCCCTCCACTTT. Translated, it gives CANRGGGTQNNSPLHF.

This clone was seen once. This same CDR3 is encoded by further DNA sequences in the sample. CDR3 in amino acids: CAIGQGLTEAFF. CDR3 in DNA: TGTGCCATCGGACAGGGGTTAACTGAAGCTTTCTTT. V is TRBV10-3 and J is TRBJ1-1; TRBD1 matches at 9 bases. After removal of 8 bases from V and 5 bases from J, the junction contained 3 bases not matched to a gene. The germline CDR1 and CDR2 sequences are ENHRY and SYGVKD. The CDR3 extends over 12 amino acids.

This rearrangement joins TRBV3-1 (or the pseudogene TRBV3-2) to TRBJ1-6; D gene uncertain. V dropped 1 base and J dropped 5 bases, with 6 bases sitting between them. Germline loops: CDR1 LGHDT, CDR2 YNNKEL (reference sequence). The CDR3 length is 14 residues. In nucleotides, the CDR3 is TGTGCCAGCAGCCAAGTACATGATAATTCACCCCTCCACTTT. It codes for CASSQVHDNSPLHF.

V usage is TRBV5-5 and J usage is TRBJ1-2; TRBD1 matches at 8 bases. The CDR3 is 13 residues long. Germline CDR1 is SGHKS and CDR2 is YYEKEE (reference sequence). Trimming removed 1 base from V and 7 bases from J; junction bases left unmatched: 3. This CDR3 is CASSLSGGSGYTF. In DNA form, the CDR3 reads TGTGCCAGCAGCTTGTCAGGGGGCTCTGGCTACACCTTC.

This clone was seen more than once but under ten times. V usage is TRBV6-1 and J usage is TRBJ1-4, with D possibly TRBD1 on 6 matching bases. The germline V gene has CDR1 MNHNS and CDR2 SASEGT. With 1 base removed from V and 5 bases from J, the gap between germline ends came to 14 bases. This CDR3 is 16 amino acids long. DNA for the CDR3: TGTGCCAGCAGTGAAGGTTTCGGGCAGGGGAATGAAAAACTGTTTTTT. It translates to CASSEGFGQGNEKLFF.

The table lists this clone with a count of one. The V gene is TRBV6-2 or TRBV6-3, the J gene TRBJ2-1; tentative D call: TRBD2 (6 bases). From germline, CDR1 is MNHEY and CDR2 SVGEGT. V was trimmed by 2 bases and J by 9 bases, leaving 23 bases between them. This CDR3 is built from 17 residues. CDR3 loop: CASSYELAGIGLSEQFF. The CDR3 nucleotides are TGTGCCAGCAGTTACGAATTGGCGGGAATTGGGTTAAGTGAGCAGTTCTTC.

The chain combines TRBV6-5 with TRBJ1-5; no reliable D call. The germline V and J ends were trimmed by 6 bases and 6 bases, with 15 bases remaining between them. Germline CDR1 and CDR2: MNHEY and SVGAGI. There are 14 residues in the CDR3. As DNA, the CDR3 is TGTGCCAGCAGCAGATCCGGGAGCGGTCAGCCCCAGCATTTT. Protein sequence: CASSRSGSGQPQHF.

The rearrangement links TRBV5-6 to TRBJ1-5; TRBD1 matches 7 bases. The CDR3 runs to 16 residues. Trimming removed 2 bases from V and 2 bases from J; junction bases left unmatched: 7. The V gene's germline CDR1 is SGHDT and CDR2 YYEEEE. The DNA of the CDR3 is TGTGCCAGCAGCTTCTCAGGGGGAATTGGCAATCAGCCCCAGCATTTT. Its protein product is CASSFSGGIGNQPQHF.

This chain links TRBV15 with TRBJ1-1; 8 bases map to TRBD1. The CDR3 covers 14 residues. The V and J ends lost 1 base and 3 bases, in that order; junction bases with no gene match: 1. The germline CDR1 and CDR2 sequences are LNHNV and YYDKDF (reference sequence). This CDR3 reads CATSRGGQDTEAFF. DNA for the CDR3: TGTGCCACCAGCAGAGGGGGACAGGACACTGAAGCTTTCTTT.

The rearrangement links TRBV2 to TRBJ1-1; no clear D gene. Germline CDR1 is SNHLY and CDR2 is FYNNEI. V lost 4 bases and J lost 4, with 7 bases in between. CDR3 length: 12 residues. The DNA of the CDR3 is TGTGCCAGCAGTGTCGAGATCACTGAAGCTTTCTTT. Protein product: CASSVEITEAFF.

This clone came up once. The chain employs TRBV6-1 and TRBJ1-4; TRBD1 might be the D (5 bases). CDR1 is MNHNS, CDR2 SASEGT, per germline. The CDR3 is made up of 13 amino acids. V lost 2 bases, J lost 8 bases, and 9 bases lay in between. CDR3 in amino acids: CASSERQGEKLFF. The CDR3 region has the DNA TGTGCCAGCAGTGAACGGCAGGGCGAAAAACTGTTTTTT.

This clone occurred a few times. CDR3 coding DNA: TGTGCCAGCAGTTTATCAGGGGGACCCTACGAGCAGTACGTC. It specifies CASSLSGGPYEQYV. This chain uses TRBV27 with TRBJ2-7; possible D gene TRBD1, 6 bases. V lost 0 bases to trimming and J lost 2 bases, with 8 bases between them. The CDR3 runs 14 residues. Germline V gene sequence: CDR1 MNHEY, CDR2 SMNVEV (reference sequence).

The chain recombines TRBV7-8 with TRBJ2-1, with 9 bases matching TRBD1. This CDR3 contains 16 residues. Germline V CDR1 and CDR2: SGHVS, FQNEAQ. V gave up 2 bases and J gave up 3 bases; unmatched junction bases: 5. CDR3 nucleotides: TGTGCCAGCAGCTTAACGTACAGGGGGCTCTACAATGAGCAGTTCTTC. This encodes CASSLTYRGLYNEQFF.

This chain links TRBV5-5 with TRBJ2-2; a weak D match, TRBD1 (6 bases). The V and J ends lost 4 bases and 0 bases respectively, with 10 bases between them. From germline, CDR1 is SGHKS and CDR2 YYEKEE (reference sequence). CDR3 length: 15 amino acids. In nucleotides, the CDR3 is TGTGCCAGCAGCAATACAGGGTCGAACACCGGGGAGCTGTTTTTT. It yields the protein CASSNTGSNTGELFF.

The rearrangement uses TRBV7-8 and TRBJ1-2; possible D gene TRBD1, 6 bases. V was clipped by 2 bases and J by 3 bases, with 10 bases between them. This CDR3 region has 14 residues. CDR1 is SGHVS, CDR2 FQNEAQ, per germline. The CDR3 DNA is TGTGCCAGCAGCTTAAATTCAGGGGACTATGGCTACACCTTC. Its translation: CASSLNSGDYGYTF.

The genes are TRBV19 and TRBJ1-1; 11 bases are shared with TRBD1. V trimming: 10 bases; J trimming: 7 bases; junction bases outside the gene matches: 14. Germline CDR1 LNHDA, CDR2 SQIVND (reference sequence). This CDR3 spans 15 amino acids. CDR3 region: CATWRWGQGDSEAFF. DNA for the CDR3: TGTGCCACCTGGAGGTGGGGACAGGGGGATAGTGAAGCTTTCTTT.

The V call is TRBV30, the J call TRBJ1-1, with 7 bases lining up with TRBD1. Germline V gene data show CDR1 as GTSNPN and CDR2 as SVGIG (reference sequence). The length of the CDR3 is 16 residues. The ends lost 2 bases at V and 0 bases at J; junction bases unmatched: 9. CDR3 protein: CAWSYSGTVMNTEAFF. CDR3 sequence (DNA): TGTGCCTGGAGTTATTCCGGGACAGTCATGAACACTGAAGCTTTCTTT.

This chain connects TRBV3-1 (or the pseudogene TRBV3-2) to TRBJ2-7; possible D gene TRBD2, 5 bases. The germline V gene encodes CDR1 LGHDT and CDR2 YNNKEL (reference sequence). Trimming left V 4 bases short and J 4 bases short, with 11 bases between. The CDR3 is 13 residues long. The CDR3 spells CASSPGIRYEQYF. The CDR3 region has the DNA TGTGCCAGCAGCCCCGGGATCAGATACGAGCAGTACTTC.

This sequence joins TRBV6-5 and TRBJ1-2; 9 bases are a match to TRBD1. V was clipped by 7 bases and J by 8 bases; unmatched bases: 8. The germline CDR1 and CDR2 sequences are MNHEY and SVGAGI. This CDR3 spans 13 amino acids. CDR3 sequence: CASIQQGAGGYTF. The CDR3 bases are TGTGCCAGCATTCAACAGGGGGCAGGGGGCTACACCTTC.

The chain uses TRBV7-3 and TRBJ2-2; TRBD1 might be the D (6 bases). This CDR3 is built from 15 residues. Germline lookup yields CDR1 SGHTA and CDR2 FQGTGA. V was cut by 3 bases and J by 4 bases, with 12 bases left in between. CDR3 amino acids: CASSFSPRGTGELFF. Written as DNA, the CDR3 is TGTGCCAGCAGCTTTAGCCCCAGGGGCACCGGGGAGCTGTTTTTT. The whole variable domain, filled in from reference TRBV7-3 and TRBJ2-2, reads GAGVSQTPSNKVTEKGKYVELRCDPISGHTALYWYRQSLGQGPEFLIYFQGTGAADDSGLPNDRFFAVRPEGSVSTLKIQRTERGDSAVYLCASSFSPRGTGELFFGEGSRLTVL.

The chain combines TRBV6-5 with TRBJ1-2; maybe TRBD1 (5 bases). The germline V and J ends were trimmed by 6 bases and 4 bases, with 15 bases remaining between them. CDR1 is MNHEY and CDR2 is SVGAGI in the germline V gene. CDR3 length: 14 amino acids. The CDR3 bases are TGTGCCAGCAGCTCTACCGGGGGTAGCTATGGCTACACCTTC. Protein product: CASSSTGGSYGYTF.

V usage is TRBV6-6 and J usage is TRBJ1-1; D possibly corresponds to TRBD1 (5 bases). The ends were cut back, 0 bases at V and 4 bases at J, with 12 bases in the middle. The CDR3 sequence is 15 residues long. The germline gives CDR1 MNHNY, CDR2 SVGAGI (reference sequence). The CDR3 DNA sequence: TGTGCCAGCAGTTACTCGATGGTGGGGGGCACTGAAGCTTTCTTT. Residues: CASSYSMVGGTEAFF.

The CDR3 is CASSFVVNLGTEAFF. For the CDR3, the DNA is TGTGCCAGCAGCTTTGTGGTCAACCTCGGTACTGAAGCTTTCTTT. J is TRBJ1-1 and V is TRBV5-6; D uncertain. With 2 bases removed from V and 5 bases from J, the gap between germline ends came to 16 bases. The germline gives CDR1 SGHDT, CDR2 YYEEEE. This CDR3 contains 15 residues.